Below are 11 T cell receptor beta chains sequenced from a single sample in a study of OX40 agonist ivuxolimab in advanced cancers. Produced via immunoSEQ multiplex PCR; TCRdb's table is partial and in-frame only. The sample has about 80,000 clones, roughly nine tenths seen once. The specimen was CD4+ or CD8+ T cells sorted from blood, collected in a trial of the OX40 agonist ivuxolimab. The receptor source for this set is an adult with an advanced solid tumor such as melanoma, head and neck, liver or kidney cancer.

The V call is TRBV2, the J call TRBJ1-3; 10 bases align to TRBD1. The ends lost 7 bases at V and 3 bases at J; junction bases unmatched: 6. The V gene's germline CDR1 is SNHLY and CDR2 FYNNEI. The CDR3 covers 15 residues. CDR3 DNA sequence: TGTGCCAGCATGCGACAGGGGGCTATTGGAAACACCATATATTTT. It translates to CASMRQGAIGNTIYF.

The rearrangement uses TRBV12-1 and TRBJ1-3. TRBV12-1 is recorded as a pseudogene. This CDR3 is built from 15 residues. CDR3 region: CASSEGLNSGNTIYF. CDR3 in DNA: TGTGCCAGCAGCGAGGGACTCAACTCTGGAAACACCATATATTTT.

J is TRBJ2-5 and V is TRBV19; TRBD2 matches at 12 bases. CDR1 is LNHDA and CDR2 is SQIVND in the germline V gene (reference sequence). This CDR3 has 15 residues. The V and J ends lost 4 bases and 9 bases, in that order; junction bases with no gene match: 9. The CDR3 reads CASSTGTSGHGAQYF. In nucleotides, the CDR3 is TGTGCCAGTAGTACGGGGACTAGCGGGCATGGGGCCCAGTACTTC. Using reference TRBV19 and TRBJ2-5 for the parts outside the CDR3, the full variable domain is DGGITQSPKYLFRKEGQNVTLSCEQNLNHDAMYWYRQDPGQGLRLIYYSQIVNDFQKGDIAEGYSVSREKKESFPLTVTSAQKNPTAFYLCASSTGTSGHGAQYFGPGTRLLVL.

The J gene is TRBJ2-1, the V gene TRBV7-9, with 13 nucleotides matching TRBD2. This CDR3 region has 15 residues. CDR1 is SEHNR, CDR2 FQNEAQ, per germline (reference sequence). Trimming cost V 6 bases and J 7 bases; bases outside gene matches: 6. CDR3 in amino acids: CASRQLAGGPNEQFF. The CDR3 nucleotides are TGTGCCAGCAGACAACTAGCGGGAGGGCCGAATGAGCAGTTCTTC.

In regard to this clone: An end of the junction differs from the germline gene, which may be a read error. The V call is TRBV25-1, the J call TRBJ2-7, with 7 bases lining up with TRBD1. The CDR3 runs to 11 residues. In germline, CDR1 is MGHDK, CDR2 SYGVNS. The CDR3, as DNA: TGTGCCAGCAGTGTGGGGACAGTTCTAAATTTC. This codes for CASSVGTVLNF.

This clone was counted a single time. The V call is TRBV6-1, the J call TRBJ1-1; D not certain. V was cut by 6 bases and J by 1 base, with 6 bases left in between. Germline CDR1 is MNHNS and CDR2 is SASEGT. The CDR3 totals 12 residues. The chain's CDR3 is CASSGWNTEAFF. The CDR3 DNA reads as TGTGCCAGCAGCGGATGGAACACTGAAGCTTTCTTT.

This chain uses TRBV27 with TRBJ2-2; maybe TRBD2 (5 bases). Trimming left V 3 bases short and J 4 bases short, with 15 bases between. This CDR3 region has 16 residues. Per the germline V gene, CDR1 is MNHEY and CDR2 is SMNVEV (reference sequence). CDR3 DNA: TGTGCCAGCAGTTTGATGGAGAGGGTGGGCACCGGGGAGCTGTTTTTT. The encoded protein is CASSLMERVGTGELFF.

In this sample, this clone turned up a few times. The chain is built from TRBV5-1 and TRBJ1-4, with no clear D. Deletions cut 3 bases from V and 7 bases from J, with 13 bases between. The germline CDR1 and CDR2 sequences are SGHRS and YFSETQ. This CDR3 region has 14 residues. The CDR3 here is CASSSTDGGEKLFF. The CDR3 coding sequence is TGCGCCAGCAGCTCTACGGATGGAGGTGAAAAACTGTTTTTT.

The CDR3 DNA reads TGTGCCAGCAGTGAATCGGGCCCTTCCTACGAGCAGTACTTC. It encodes CASSESGPSYEQYF. The chain recombines TRBV25-1 with TRBJ2-7; D is unclear. This CDR3 comprises 14 residues. Trimming stripped 1 base from V and 1 base from J, with 8 bases between. The germline gives CDR1 MGHDK, CDR2 SYGVNS.

Only a few counts were recorded for this clone. This chain links TRBV30 with TRBJ2-3; 7 bases are shared with TRBD2. The CDR3 runs 15 residues. With V trimmed by 4 bases and J by 6 bases, 13 bases remained unmatched. CDR1 GTSNPN and CDR2 SVGIG come from the germline V gene (reference sequence). The CDR3 reads CAWTKGSGQSDTQYF. DNA of the CDR3: TGTGCCTGGACCAAGGGTAGCGGGCAATCTGATACGCAGTATTTT.

The chain recombines TRBV6-5 with TRBJ1-2; D remains ambiguous. Per germline, CDR1 MNHEY and CDR2 SVGAGI. This CDR3 is built from 13 residues. Trimming took 1 base from V and 8 from J, leaving 11 bases between them. The CDR3 is CASSYYSGRGYTF. In DNA form, the CDR3 reads TGTGCCAGCAGTTACTACAGCGGGAGAGGCTACACCTTC.